In its sample, the clone carrying this TCR beta chain was seen a few times. This entry comes from a study of blood T cells in healthy people across ages. The overall study: About one barcoded beta molecule per two T cells was captured by template switching.

Alongside a J-beta primer mix, a sample-barcoded 5' primer served in a second PCR lasting roughly 6 to 11 cycles. TCRdb called the 5' RACE reads again in MiXCR, with one record for every CDR3 protein. Of 1,100,000 or so distinct CDR3 sequences in the sample, 45% were seen once. CDR1 MNHEY and CDR2 SMNVEV come from the germline V gene (reference sequence). The CDR3 sequence is 18 residues long. V lost 0 bases and J 0 bases, leaving 12 bases between the germline ends. The chain links TRBV27 to TRBJ2-6, with D unclear. The clonotype originates from a woman in her sixties or seventies in good health. Input material: blood. Here the CDR3 DNA reads TGTGCCAGCAGTTTATCTTCCGGGTTCGGCTCTGGGGCCAACGTCCTGACTTTC. Amino acids: CASSLSSGFGSGANVLTF.